Shown below are 4 T cell receptor beta chains from a single sample sequenced in a study of CD8 T cells in Susac syndrome. The RNA, roughly 0.5 to 1 ug, was put through reverse transcription using random hexamers. TCRdb fed the immunoSEQ multiplex PCR reads into MiXCR, producing one record per CDR3 protein. The table records just over 150,000 distinct CDR3 sequences, approximately 95% of them present only once. Sequencing was carried out using CD4+ T cells from PBMCs. The receptors were gathered from a human donor with Susac syndrome.

V usage is TRBV9 and J usage is TRBJ2-3; TRBD1 agrees at 10 bases. Germline V gives CDR1 SGDLS, CDR2 YYNGEE. V shed 2 bases, J shed 6 bases, and the junction held 9 bases outside the gene matches. This CDR3 spans 16 amino acids. CDR3 in amino acids: CASSVEPGQGRDTQYF. The CDR3 DNA reads TGTGCCAGCAGCGTGGAGCCGGGACAGGGGCGGGATACGCAGTATTTT.

This chain connects TRBV7-9 to TRBJ2-3, with TRBD1 identical over 7 bases. CDR1 SEHNR and CDR2 FQNEAQ come from the germline V gene (reference sequence). Unmatched junction bases numbered 5, after V lost 5 bases and J lost 3 bases. The CDR3 has 14 residues. The CDR3 spells CASSADRETDTQYF. The CDR3 DNA is TGTGCCAGCAGCGCCGACAGGGAGACAGATACGCAGTATTTT. Full variable domain (outside the CDR3, taken from reference TRBV7-9 and TRBJ2-3): DTGVSQNPRHKITKRGQNVTFRCDPISEHNRLYWYRQTLGQGPEFLTYFQNEAQLEKSRLLSDRFSAERPKGSFSTLEIQRTEQGDSAMYLCASSADRETDTQYFGPGTRLTVL.

This clonotype was picked up a small number of times. This rearrangement joins TRBV29-1 to TRBJ1-2, with D possibly matching TRBD1 (6 bases). V shed 4 bases and J shed 6 bases, with 9 bases lying between them. The CDR3 covers 11 residues. Germline-derived CDR1 and CDR2 are SQVTM and ANQGSEA. CDR3 nucleotide sequence: TGCAGCGTTGGCAGGGGTGATGGCTACACCTTC. Translated, it gives CSVGRGDGYTF.

With respect to this clonotype: At one of its ends the junction is not consistent with the germline gene, which may arise from a read error. The chain recombines TRBV6-5 with TRBJ1-6; D possibly corresponds to TRBD1 (5 bases). Germline V gene sequence: CDR1 MNHEY, CDR2 SVGAGI. This CDR3 comprises 15 residues. CDR3 in DNA: TGTGCCAGCAGTGACTCCGGGACGCTGAATTCACCCCTCCACTTT. This encodes CASSDSGTLNSPLHF.